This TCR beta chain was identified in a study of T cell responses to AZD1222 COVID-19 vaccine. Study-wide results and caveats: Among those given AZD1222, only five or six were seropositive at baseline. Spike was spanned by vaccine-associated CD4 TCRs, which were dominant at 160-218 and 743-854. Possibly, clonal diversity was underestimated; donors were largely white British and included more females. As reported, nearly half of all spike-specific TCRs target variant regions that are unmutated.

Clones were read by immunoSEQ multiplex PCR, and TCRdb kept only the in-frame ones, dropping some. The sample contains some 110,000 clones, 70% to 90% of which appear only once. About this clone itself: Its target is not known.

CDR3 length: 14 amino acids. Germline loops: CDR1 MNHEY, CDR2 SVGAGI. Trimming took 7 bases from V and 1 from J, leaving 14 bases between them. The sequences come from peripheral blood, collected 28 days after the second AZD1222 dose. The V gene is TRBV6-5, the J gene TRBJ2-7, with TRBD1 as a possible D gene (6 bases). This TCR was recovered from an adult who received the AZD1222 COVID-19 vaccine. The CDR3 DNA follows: TGTGCCAGCAAGGGGGTCGGGGATTCCTACGAGCAGTACTTC. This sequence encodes CASKGVGDSYEQYF.